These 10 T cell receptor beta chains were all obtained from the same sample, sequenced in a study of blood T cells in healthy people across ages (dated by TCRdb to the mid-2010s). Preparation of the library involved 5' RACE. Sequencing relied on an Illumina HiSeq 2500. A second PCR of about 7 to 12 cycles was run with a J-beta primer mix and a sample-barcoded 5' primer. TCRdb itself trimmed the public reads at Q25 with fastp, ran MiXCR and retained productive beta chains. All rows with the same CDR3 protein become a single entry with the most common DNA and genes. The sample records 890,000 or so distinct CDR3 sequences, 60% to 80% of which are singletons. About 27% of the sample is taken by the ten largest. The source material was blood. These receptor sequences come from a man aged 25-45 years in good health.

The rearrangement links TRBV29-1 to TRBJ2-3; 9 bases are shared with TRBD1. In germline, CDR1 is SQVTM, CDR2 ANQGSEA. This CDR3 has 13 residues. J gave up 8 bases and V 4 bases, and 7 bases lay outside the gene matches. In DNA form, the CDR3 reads TGCAGCGTTGGGGGGGACAGGGATGTTACGCAGTATTTT. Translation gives CSVGGDRDVTQYF.

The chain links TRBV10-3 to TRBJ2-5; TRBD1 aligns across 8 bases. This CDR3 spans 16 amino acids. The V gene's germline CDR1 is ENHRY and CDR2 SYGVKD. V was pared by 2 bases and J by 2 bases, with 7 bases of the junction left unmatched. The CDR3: CAISEARTGPQETQYF. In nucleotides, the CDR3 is TGTGCCATCAGTGAGGCGAGGACAGGGCCGCAAGAGACCCAGTACTTC.

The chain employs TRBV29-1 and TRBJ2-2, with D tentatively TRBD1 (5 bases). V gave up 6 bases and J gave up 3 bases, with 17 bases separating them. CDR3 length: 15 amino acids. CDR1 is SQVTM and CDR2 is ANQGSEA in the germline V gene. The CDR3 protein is CSVLLWEGDTGELFF. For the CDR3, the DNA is TGCAGCGTGCTGCTCTGGGAAGGGGACACCGGGGAGCTGTTTTTT.

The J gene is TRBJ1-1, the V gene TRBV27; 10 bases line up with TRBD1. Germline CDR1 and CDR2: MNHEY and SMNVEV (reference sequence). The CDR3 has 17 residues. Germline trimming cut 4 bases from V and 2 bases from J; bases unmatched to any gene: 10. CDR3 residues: CASSSGTGEGKNTEAFF. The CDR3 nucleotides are TGTGCCAGCAGTTCCGGGACAGGGGAAGGCAAAAACACTGAAGCTTTCTTT.

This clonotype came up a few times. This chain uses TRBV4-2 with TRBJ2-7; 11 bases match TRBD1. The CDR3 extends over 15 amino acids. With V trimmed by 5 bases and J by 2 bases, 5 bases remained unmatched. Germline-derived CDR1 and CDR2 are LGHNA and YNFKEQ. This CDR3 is CASSFMGQGAYEQYF. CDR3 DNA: TGTGCCAGCAGCTTCATGGGACAGGGGGCCTACGAGCAGTACTTC.

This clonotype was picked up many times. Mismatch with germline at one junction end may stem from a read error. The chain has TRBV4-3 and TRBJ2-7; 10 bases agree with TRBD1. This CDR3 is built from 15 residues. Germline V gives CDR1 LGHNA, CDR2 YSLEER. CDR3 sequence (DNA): TGTGCCAGCAGCCAAGGGACAGGGGCCTCCTACGAGCAGTACTTC. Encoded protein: CASSQGTGASYEQYF.

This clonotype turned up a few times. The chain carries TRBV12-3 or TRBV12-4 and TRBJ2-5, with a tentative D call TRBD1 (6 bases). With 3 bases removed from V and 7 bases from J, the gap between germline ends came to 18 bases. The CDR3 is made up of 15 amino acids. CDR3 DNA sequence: TGTGCCAGCAGTTTCCCAAGACAGGAAGGGGTGACCCAGTACTTC. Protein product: CASSFPRQEGVTQYF.

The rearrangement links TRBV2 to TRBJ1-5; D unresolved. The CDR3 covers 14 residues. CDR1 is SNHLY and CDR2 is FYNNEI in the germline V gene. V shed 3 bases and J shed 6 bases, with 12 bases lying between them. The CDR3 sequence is CASSDKAYSQPQHF. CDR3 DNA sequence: TGTGCCAGCAGTGATAAGGCTTACAGTCAGCCCCAGCATTTT.

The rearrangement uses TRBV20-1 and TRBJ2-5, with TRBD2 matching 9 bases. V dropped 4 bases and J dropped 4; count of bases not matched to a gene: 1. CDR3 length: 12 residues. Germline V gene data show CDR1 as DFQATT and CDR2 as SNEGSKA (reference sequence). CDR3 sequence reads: CSAKAGGETQYF. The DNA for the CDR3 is TGCAGTGCTAAAGCGGGGGGAGAGACCCAGTACTTC.

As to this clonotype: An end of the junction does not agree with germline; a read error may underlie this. CDR3 amino acids: CAIGESGGFYEQYF. CDR3 bases: TGTGCCATCGGTGAGTCGGGCGGGTTCTACGAGCAGTACTTC. The chain combines TRBV10-3 with TRBJ2-7; D is possibly TRBD2 (5 bases). The CDR3 is 14 residues long. Per germline, CDR1 ENHRY and CDR2 SYGVKD.